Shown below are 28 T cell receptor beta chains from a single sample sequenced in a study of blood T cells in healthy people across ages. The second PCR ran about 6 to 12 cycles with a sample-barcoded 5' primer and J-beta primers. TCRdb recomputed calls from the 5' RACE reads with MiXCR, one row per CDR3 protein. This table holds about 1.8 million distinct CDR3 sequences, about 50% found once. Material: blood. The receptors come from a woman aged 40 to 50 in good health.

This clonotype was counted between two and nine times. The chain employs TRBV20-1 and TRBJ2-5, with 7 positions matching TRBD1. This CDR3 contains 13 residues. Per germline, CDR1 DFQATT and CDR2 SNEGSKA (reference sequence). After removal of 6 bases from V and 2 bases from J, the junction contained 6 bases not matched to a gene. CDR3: CSAAKGAQETQYF. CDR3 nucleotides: TGCAGTGCCGCGAAGGGGGCTCAAGAGACCCAGTACTTC.

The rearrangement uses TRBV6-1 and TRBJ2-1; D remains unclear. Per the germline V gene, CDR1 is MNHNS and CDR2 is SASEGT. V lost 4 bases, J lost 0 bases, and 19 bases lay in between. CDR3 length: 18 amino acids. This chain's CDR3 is CASSVPRAPAGSYNEQFF. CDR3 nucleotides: TGTGCCAGCAGTGTACCCCGGGCCCCTGCTGGCTCCTACAATGAGCAGTTCTTC.

The CDR3 DNA reads TGTGCCAGCAGAGATCCGATGGGACAGGGGGCGAGGAATGAGCAGTTCTTC. The encoded protein is CASRDPMGQGARNEQFF. V usage is TRBV6-2 or TRBV6-3 and J usage is TRBJ2-1; TRBD1 matches 12 bases. V dropped 6 bases and J dropped 7; count of bases not matched to a gene: 13. The CDR3 covers 17 residues. Germline values: CDR1 MNHEY, CDR2 SVGEGT.

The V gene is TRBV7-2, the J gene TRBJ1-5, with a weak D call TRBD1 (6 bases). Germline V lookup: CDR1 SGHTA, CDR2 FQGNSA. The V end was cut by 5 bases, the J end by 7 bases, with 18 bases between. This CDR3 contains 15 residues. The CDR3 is CASSPDNRVQQPQHF. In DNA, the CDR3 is TGTGCCAGCAGCCCCGATAACAGGGTTCAACAGCCCCAGCATTTT.

CDR3 sequence reads: CASSQDHPNLSGPPLHF. DNA for the CDR3: TGTGCCAGCAGCCAAGATCACCCAAACCTAAGTGGGCCACCCCTCCACTTT. V usage is TRBV3-1 and J usage is TRBJ1-6; D remains ambiguous. CDR3 size: 17 residues. Germline CDR1 reads LGHDT; CDR2 reads YNNKEL (reference sequence). Trimming removed 0 bases from V and 11 bases from J, with 20 bases in between.

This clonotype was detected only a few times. In DNA, the CDR3 is TGTGCCACGGGCCCTAGCGGCGAACTAAGAACGCAGTATTTT. Translating gives CATGPSGELRTQYF. The chain carries TRBV7-9 and TRBJ2-3, with TRBD2 matching over 7 bases. CDR1 and CDR2 (germline): SEHNR, FQNEAQ (reference sequence). Losses at the gene ends were 10 bases for V and 9 bases for J; bases not matched to a gene: 16. The CDR3 sequence is 14 residues long. Full variable domain (missing parts from reference TRBV7-9 and TRBJ2-3): DTGVSQNPRHKITKRGQNVTFRCDPISEHNRLYWYRQTLGQGPEFLTYFQNEAQLEKSRLLSDRFSAERPKGSFSTLEIQRTEQGDSAMYLCATGPSGELRTQYFGPGTRLTVL.

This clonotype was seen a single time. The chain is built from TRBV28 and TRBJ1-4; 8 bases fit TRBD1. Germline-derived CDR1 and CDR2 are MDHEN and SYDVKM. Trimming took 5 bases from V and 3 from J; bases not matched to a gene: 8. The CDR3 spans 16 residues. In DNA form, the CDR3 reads TGTGCCAGCAGTCCGCTCGACAGGGGACCTAATGAAAAACTGTTTTTT. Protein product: CASSPLDRGPNEKLFF.

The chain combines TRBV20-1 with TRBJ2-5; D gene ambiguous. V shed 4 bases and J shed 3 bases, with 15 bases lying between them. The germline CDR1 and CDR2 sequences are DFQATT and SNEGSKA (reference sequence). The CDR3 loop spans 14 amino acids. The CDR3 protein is CSAKDGRLKETQYF. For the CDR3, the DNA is TGCAGTGCTAAGGACGGCCGATTGAAAGAGACCCAGTACTTC.

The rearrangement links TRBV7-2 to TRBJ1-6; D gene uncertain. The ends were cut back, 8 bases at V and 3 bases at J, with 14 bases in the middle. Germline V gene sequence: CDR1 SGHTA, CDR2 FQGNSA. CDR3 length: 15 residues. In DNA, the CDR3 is TGTGCCAGCGGATTTAATAGGCTCTATAATTCACCCCTCCACTTT. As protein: CASGFNRLYNSPLHF.

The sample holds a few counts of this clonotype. Here the CDR3 DNA reads TGTGCCAGCAGCCAACAGGGGGGGCCATACGAGCAGTACTTC. Amino acid sequence: CASSQQGGPYEQYF. The rearrangement joins TRBV7-2 to TRBJ2-7, with D maybe TRBD1 (8 bases). V shed 5 bases and J shed 4 bases, with 15 bases lying between them. Germline-derived CDR1 and CDR2 are SGHTA and FQGNSA. This CDR3 spans 14 amino acids.

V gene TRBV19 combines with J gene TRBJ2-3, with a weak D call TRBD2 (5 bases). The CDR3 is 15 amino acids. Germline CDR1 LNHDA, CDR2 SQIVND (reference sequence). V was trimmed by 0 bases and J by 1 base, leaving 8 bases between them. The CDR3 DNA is TGTGCCAGTAGTATAGAGCTAGCCCGCACAGATACGCAGTATTTT. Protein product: CASSIELARTDTQYF.

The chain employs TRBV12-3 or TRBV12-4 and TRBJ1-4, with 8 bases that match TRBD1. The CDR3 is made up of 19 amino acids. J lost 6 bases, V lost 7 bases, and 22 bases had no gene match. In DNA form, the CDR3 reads TGTGCCAGCACCTCGCCCGGGACAGGAACATATCGGGGCTATGAAAAACTGTTTTTT. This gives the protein CASTSPGTGTYRGYEKLFF.

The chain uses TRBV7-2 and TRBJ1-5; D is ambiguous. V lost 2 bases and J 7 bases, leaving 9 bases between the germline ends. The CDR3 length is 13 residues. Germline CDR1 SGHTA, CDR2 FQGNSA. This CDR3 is CASSLQGYQPQHF. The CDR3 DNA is TGTGCCAGCAGCTTACAAGGGTACCAGCCCCAGCATTTT. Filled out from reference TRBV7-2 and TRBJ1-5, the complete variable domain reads GAGVSQSPSNKVTEKGKDVELRCDPISGHTALYWYRQSLGQGLEFLIYFQGNSAPDKSGLPSDRFSAERTGGSVSTLTIQRTQQEDSAVYLCASSLQGYQPQHFGDGTRLSIL.

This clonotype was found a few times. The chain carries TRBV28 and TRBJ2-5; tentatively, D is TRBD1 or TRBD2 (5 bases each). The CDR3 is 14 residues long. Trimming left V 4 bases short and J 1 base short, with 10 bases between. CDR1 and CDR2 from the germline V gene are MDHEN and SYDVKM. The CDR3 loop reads CASSSWDGQETQYF. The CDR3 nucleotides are TGTGCCAGCAGTTCTTGGGACGGCCAAGAGACCCAGTACTTC.

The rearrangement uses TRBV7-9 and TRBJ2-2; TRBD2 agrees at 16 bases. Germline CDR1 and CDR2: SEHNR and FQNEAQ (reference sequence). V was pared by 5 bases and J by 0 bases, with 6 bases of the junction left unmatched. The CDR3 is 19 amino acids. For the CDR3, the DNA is TGTGCCAGCAGCACCGGGACTAGCGGGGGGGCGGCGAACACCGGGGAGCTGTTTTTT. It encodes CASSTGTSGGAANTGELFF.

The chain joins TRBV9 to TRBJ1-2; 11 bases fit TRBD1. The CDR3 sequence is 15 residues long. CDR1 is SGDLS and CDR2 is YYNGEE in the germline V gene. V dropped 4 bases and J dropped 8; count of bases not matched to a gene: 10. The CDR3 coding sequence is TGTGCCAGCAGCCCTCGGGACAGGGGGGTCGGAGGCTACACCTTC. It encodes CASSPRDRGVGGYTF.

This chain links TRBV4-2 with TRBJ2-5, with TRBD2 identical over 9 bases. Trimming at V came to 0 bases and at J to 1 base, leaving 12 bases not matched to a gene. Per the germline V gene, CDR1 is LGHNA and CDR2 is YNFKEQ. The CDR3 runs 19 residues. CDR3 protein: CASSQDGLAGPGFQETQYF. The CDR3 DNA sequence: TGTGCCAGCAGCCAAGATGGTCTAGCGGGACCCGGTTTCCAAGAGACCCAGTACTTC.

CDR3 DNA: TGTGCCAGCTCGGCCCAGAGGGAAAACATTCAGTACTTC. It translates to CASSAQRENIQYF. The rearrangement joins TRBV18 to TRBJ2-4; D may be TRBD2 (5 bases). This CDR3 is built from 13 residues. From germline, CDR1 is KGHSH and CDR2 LQKENI. Deletions cut 6 bases from V and 5 bases from J, with 11 bases between.

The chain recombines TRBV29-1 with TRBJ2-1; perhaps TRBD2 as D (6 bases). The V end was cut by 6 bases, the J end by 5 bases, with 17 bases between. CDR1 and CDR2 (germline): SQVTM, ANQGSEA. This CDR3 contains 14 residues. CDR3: CSVPTGTGDNEQFF. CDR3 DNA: TGCAGCGTCCCTACCGGGACTGGAGACAATGAGCAGTTCTTC.

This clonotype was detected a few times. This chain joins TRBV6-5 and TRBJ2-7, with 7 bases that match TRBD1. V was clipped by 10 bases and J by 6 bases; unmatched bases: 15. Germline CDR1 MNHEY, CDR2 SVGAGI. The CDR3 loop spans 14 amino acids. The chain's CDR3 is CATATGPLVAEQYF. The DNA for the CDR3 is TGTGCCACCGCGACAGGGCCCCTTGTCGCCGAGCAGTACTTC.

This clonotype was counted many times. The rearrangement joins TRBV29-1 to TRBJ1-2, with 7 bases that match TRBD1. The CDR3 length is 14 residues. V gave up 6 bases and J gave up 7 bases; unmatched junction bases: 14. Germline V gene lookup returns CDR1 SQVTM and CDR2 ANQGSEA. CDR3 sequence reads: CSVRLSHTGAGYTF. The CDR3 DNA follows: TGCAGCGTACGCCTAAGTCATACAGGGGCTGGCTACACCTTC.

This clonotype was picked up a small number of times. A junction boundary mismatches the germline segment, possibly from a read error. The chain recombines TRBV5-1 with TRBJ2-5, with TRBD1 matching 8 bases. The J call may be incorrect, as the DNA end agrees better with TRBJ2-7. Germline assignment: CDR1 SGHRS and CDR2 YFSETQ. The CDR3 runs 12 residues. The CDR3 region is CASSQGAHEQYF. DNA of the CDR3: TGTGCCAGCAGTCAGGGGGCGCACGAGCAGTACTTC.

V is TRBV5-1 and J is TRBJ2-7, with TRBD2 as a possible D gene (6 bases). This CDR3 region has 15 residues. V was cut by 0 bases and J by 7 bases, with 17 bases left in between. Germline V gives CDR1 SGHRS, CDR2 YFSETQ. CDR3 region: CASSLESAGYNEQYF. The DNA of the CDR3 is TGCGCCAGCAGCTTGGAGTCTGCGGGGTACAATGAGCAGTACTTC.

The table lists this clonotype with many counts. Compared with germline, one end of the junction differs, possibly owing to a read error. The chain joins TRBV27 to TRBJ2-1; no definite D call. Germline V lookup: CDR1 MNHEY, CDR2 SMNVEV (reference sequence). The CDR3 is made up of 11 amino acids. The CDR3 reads CASSSPNEQFF. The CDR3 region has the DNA TGCGCCAGCAGCTCTCCGAATGAGCAGTTCTTC.

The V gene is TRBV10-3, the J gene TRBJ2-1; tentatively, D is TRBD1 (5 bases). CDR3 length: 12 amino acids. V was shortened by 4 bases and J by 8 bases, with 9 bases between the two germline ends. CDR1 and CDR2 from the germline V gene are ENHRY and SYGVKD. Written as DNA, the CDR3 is TGTGCCATCAGTGGTCAGGGTCATGAGCAGTTCTTC. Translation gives CAISGQGHEQFF.

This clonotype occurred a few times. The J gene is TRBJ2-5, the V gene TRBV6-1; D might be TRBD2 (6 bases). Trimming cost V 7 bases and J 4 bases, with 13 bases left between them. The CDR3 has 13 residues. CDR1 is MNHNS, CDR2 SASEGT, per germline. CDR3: CASTPTRLETQYF. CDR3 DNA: TGTGCCAGCACCCCGACTAGATTAGAGACCCAGTACTTC.

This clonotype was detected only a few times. The CDR3 nucleotides are TGCAGCGTTGGCCGGGACGGTAGCACAGATACGCAGTATTTT. It yields the protein CSVGRDGSTDTQYF. The chain joins TRBV29-1 to TRBJ2-3; TRBD1 or TRBD2 may be the D gene (5 bases each). Germline loops: CDR1 SQVTM, CDR2 ANQGSEA. V was cut by 4 bases and J by 0 bases, with 11 bases left in between. The CDR3 contains 14 residues.

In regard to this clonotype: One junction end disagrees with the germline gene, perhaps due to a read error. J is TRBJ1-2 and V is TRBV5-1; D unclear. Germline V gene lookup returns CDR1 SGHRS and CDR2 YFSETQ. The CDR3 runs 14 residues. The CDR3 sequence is CASSPEAGNYGYTF. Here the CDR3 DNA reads TGTGCCAGCAGCCCTGAGGCGGGTAACTATGGCTACACCTTC.